The T cell receptor beta chain described here comes from a study of OX40 agonist ivuxolimab in advanced cancers. Notes on the study in general: Within 6 weeks, CD4+ and CD8+ blood T cells expanded clonally at 0.1 to 3.0 mg/kg.

The table came from immunoSEQ multiplex PCR; TCRdb's copy has only in-frame clones and leaves some out. The sample holds tens of thousands of clones, approximately 88% seen once. Note on this clone: Its specificity is not known.

The CDR3 has 12 amino acids. Trimming took off 3 bases at V and 4 bases at J, with 7 bases between the two ends. Germline CDR1 SQVTM, CDR2 ANQGSEA. The sequences come from CD4+ or CD8+ T cells sorted from blood, collected in a trial of the OX40 agonist ivuxolimab. The source is an adult with an advanced solid tumor such as melanoma, head and neck, liver or kidney cancer. This chain connects TRBV29-1 to TRBJ2-1; no firm D call. The CDR3 loop is CSVEAGYNEQFF. The CDR3 region has the DNA TGCAGCGTTGAGGCCGGGTACAATGAGCAGTTCTTC.